This record looks at one T cell receptor beta chain sequence and its context. Its antigen is not known. Germline lookup yields CDR1 MNHEY and CDR2 SVGAGI. The CDR3 is 12 residues long. Trimming pared 11 bases from V and 5 bases from J, leaving 15 bases between. The sample originates from a study of T cell repertoires in ileal Crohn's disease. About the research overall: Patients had a median roughly 7.9-year disease duration, and roughly 32% were active smokers.

Noted time point: inflamed ileum from the surgical specimen. Included were adult ileal or ileocolonic Crohn's patients indicated for ileocolonic resection. Overall study results and limits: Active smokers at surgery had more clonal expansions than non-smokers.

Using immunoSEQ multiplex PCR, the repertoire was profiled, and TCRdb retains in-frame clones only, with some absent. The table lists about 4,200 clones, roughly 79% of them singletons, with roughly 6.9% in the top ten. The TCR originated in an adult with Crohn's disease. The gene calls are TRBV6-5 and TRBJ2-5; D is possibly TRBD1 (5 bases). Input material: ileal tissue. The CDR3, as DNA: TGTGCCTGTCGGCAGGGTAGCGAGACCCAGTACTTC. Its translation: CACRQGSETQYF.